This T cell receptor beta chain was profiled in a study of shared clonotypes between healthy human individuals. General observations from the study: Memory subsets had estimated richness that was generally smaller than that of naive subsets. Naive CD4 clonotypes overlapped across a handful of donors at about 5.3%.

Replicate PCRs from sorted subsets contained 200 ng DNA, which is some 32,000 T cell genomes. Profiling relied on immunoSEQ multiplex PCR, and the TCRdb table lists in-frame clones only, not all of them. Of around 340,000 clones in the sample, around 67% were seen once. This clone was observed a few times. Its antigen is not identified. CD4+ cells underwent separation, giving CD45RA+ naive and CD45RA-negative memory subsets. The CDR3 runs 16 residues. Per the germline V gene, CDR1 is SGHRS and CDR2 is YFSETQ. Trimming took 2 bases from V and 7 from J, leaving 22 bases between them. Specimen: memory CD4+ T cells sorted from blood. Subset specified: CD45RA-negative fraction. The rearrangement links TRBV5-1 to TRBJ2-7; TRBD1 might be the D (5 bases). The TCR sequence derives from a man aged 30 to 45 in good health. The CDR3 DNA is TGCGCCAGCAGCTTAAGTCCCCAGCTAGGGGTGGGGGAGCAGTACTTC. Protein: CASSLSPQLGVGEQYF. The entire variable domain, with the rest obtained from reference TRBV5-1 and TRBJ2-7, is as follows: KAGVTQTPRYLIKTRGQQVTLSCSPISGHRSVSWYQQTPGQGLQFLFEYFSETQRNKGNFPGRFSGRQFSNSRSEMNVSTLELGDSALYLCASSLSPQLGVGEQYFGPGTRLTVT.